Listed below are T cell receptor beta chains from one sample, sequenced in a study of monozygotic twins with inflammatory bowel disease. TCRdb reanalyzed the 5' RACE reads, giving one entry per CDR3 protein sequence and no DNA. Recorded for this sample: about 380,000 distinct CDR3 sequences. Input material: blood. The source is a human donor with ulcerative colitis or Crohn's disease, or a healthy co-twin of an affected twin (not recorded which). The CDR3 runs from the conserved cysteine through the conserved F or W.

V gene: TRBV5-1
J gene: TRBJ2-1
CDR3 protein: CASSSGHNEQFF

V gene: TRBV7-9
J gene: TRBJ1-5
CDR3 protein: CASSLSFAGPFYSNQPQHF

V gene: TRBV19
J gene: TRBJ2-7
CDR3 protein: CASGRDRGYEQYF

V gene: TRBV25-1
J gene: TRBJ1-6
CDR3 protein: CASSERGAGVGSPLHF

V gene: TRBV7-2
J gene: TRBJ2-6
CDR3 protein: CASSPGLAGANVLTF

V gene: TRBV19
J gene: TRBJ2-7
CDR3 protein: CASSASGGPSSYEQYF

V gene: TRBV24-1
J gene: TRBJ2-1
CDR3 protein: CATSLGQVSNEQFF

V gene: TRBV6-1
J gene: TRBJ2-7
CDR3 protein: CASNLTPLKGAYEQYF

V gene: TRBV7-9
J gene: TRBJ1-1
CDR3 protein: CASSPTGDVEAFF

V gene: TRBV6-5
J gene: TRBJ2-5
CDR3 protein: CASSYSYRDSSPRVETQYF

V gene: TRBV2
J gene: TRBJ2-7
CDR3 protein: CASSAGTGGFDEQYF

V gene: TRBV27
J gene: TRBJ2-7
CDR3 protein: CASKRTGAIYEQYF

V gene: TRBV24-1
J gene: TRBJ2-3
CDR3 protein: CATSDGTGRTSTDTQYF

V gene: TRBV24-1
J gene: TRBJ2-3
CDR3 protein: CATSETGTGGDTQYF

V gene: TRBV20-1
J gene: TRBJ1-5
CDR3 protein: CSARDRIGAGSNQPQHF

V gene: TRBV18
J gene: TRBJ2-1
CDR3 protein: CASSPSSGNYNEQFF

V gene: TRBV18
J gene: TRBJ2-3
CDR3 protein: CASSSTKLAGGTFTRTDTQYF

V gene: TRBV6-5
J gene: TRBJ2-1
CDR3 protein: CASRAGGPHEQFF

V gene: TRBV3-1
J gene: TRBJ2-3
CDR3 protein: CASSQDSADTQYF

V gene: TRBV6-5
J gene: TRBJ2-7
CDR3 protein: CASSYSTGQISYEQYF

V gene: TRBV5-1
J gene: TRBJ2-3
CDR3 protein: CASSLGGLAGGMDTQYF

V gene: TRBV6-1
J gene: TRBJ2-7
CDR3 protein: CASSDLPGYSPSYEQYF

V gene: TRBV30
J gene: TRBJ2-3
CDR3 protein: CACPGGDSSSTDTQYF

V gene: TRBV6-2/TRBV6-3
J gene: TRBJ2-7
CDR3 protein: CASTISLDTAITYEQYF

V gene: TRBV4-2
J gene: TRBJ2-7
CDR3 protein: CASSRRTSGGSYEQYF

V gene: TRBV20-1
J gene: TRBJ1-5
CDR3 protein: CSALGQVNQPQHF

V gene: TRBV12-3/TRBV12-4
J gene: TRBJ2-1
CDR3 protein: CASISGAAAYNEQFF

V gene: TRBV5-1
J gene: TRBJ2-1
CDR3 protein: CASKVRTGHNEQFF

V gene: TRBV6-5
J gene: TRBJ2-1
CDR3 protein: CASSYDRGRENEQFF

V gene: TRBV15
J gene: TRBJ2-5
CDR3 protein: CATSRDLIEAQYF

V gene: TRBV6-2/TRBV6-3
J gene: TRBJ2-1
CDR3 protein: CASNQPSGGAENEQFF

V gene: TRBV5-1
J gene: TRBJ2-7
CDR3 protein: CASSLGQGPQNYEQYF

V gene: TRBV6-5
J gene: TRBJ1-1
CDR3 protein: CASSYSVQGNTEAFF

V gene: TRBV11-2
J gene: TRBJ2-7
CDR3 protein: CASSVNPGQGAYEQYF

V gene: TRBV20-1
J gene: TRBJ1-4
CDR3 protein: CSAWTGGGEKLFF

V gene: TRBV18
J gene: TRBJ2-7
CDR3 protein: CASSPGNPYEQYF

V gene: TRBV6-2/TRBV6-3
J gene: TRBJ2-1
CDR3 protein: CATSLFYNEQFF